This passage covers 30 T cell receptor beta chains from one sample sequenced in a study of blood T cells in healthy people across ages. Combining a sample-barcoded 5' primer with a J-beta primer mix, a second PCR ran for about 7 to 11 cycles. TCRdb passed the 5' RACE reads through MiXCR, listing each CDR3 protein once. The sample includes some 690,000 distinct CDR3 sequences, around a fifth seen only once; the top ten take roughly 22%. Sequencing was done on a sample of blood. The receptors shown here come from a man aged 70 or older in good health.

The J gene is TRBJ2-2, the V gene TRBV29-1; D remains ambiguous. The V gene lost 2 bases and the J gene lost 5 bases, with 12 bases spanning the gap. Germline values: CDR1 SQVTM, CDR2 ANQGSEA. The CDR3 contains 14 residues. The CDR3 DNA reads TGCAGCGTTGAAAAGGGTTTATTGACCGGGGAGCTGTTTTTT. Its protein is CSVEKGLLTGELFF.

This clonotype was recorded many times. The chain uses TRBV3-1 and TRBJ1-1; maybe TRBD1 (5 bases). Germline-derived CDR1 and CDR2 are LGHDT and YNNKEL (reference sequence). CDR3 length: 11 residues. Trimming cost V 1 base and J 8 bases, with 5 bases left between them. CDR3 coding DNA: TGTGCCAGCAGCCAAGGACAGGAAGCTTTCTTT. This encodes CASSQGQEAFF.

The chain joins TRBV5-1 to TRBJ2-5, with TRBD2 matching over 7 bases. CDR3 length equals 15 residues. V was pared by 4 bases and J by 5 bases, with 11 bases of the junction left unmatched. CDR1 is SGHRS and CDR2 is YFSETQ in the germline V gene. The CDR3 DNA follows: TGCGCCAGCAGCACGTCAGCGGGGAGTATTGAGACCCAGTACTTC. Residues: CASSTSAGSIETQYF.

The rearrangement links TRBV20-1 to TRBJ2-1; 10 bases align to TRBD2. The CDR3 covers 17 residues. CDR1 DFQATT and CDR2 SNEGSKA come from the germline V gene (reference sequence). The trim removed 0 bases at V and 4 bases at J, leaving 9 bases unmatched. This chain's CDR3 is CSARDPTGTSAYNEQFF. Here the CDR3 DNA reads TGCAGTGCTAGAGATCCCACCGGGACTAGCGCTTACAATGAGCAGTTCTTC.

In its sample, this clonotype was seen a few times. The V gene is TRBV21-1, the J gene TRBJ2-7; whether TRBD2, the table's D call, matches the DNA was not checked. TRBV21-1 is noted as a pseudogene. CDR3 size: 17 residues. DNA for the CDR3: TGTGCCAGCAGCACCCTGGGGGGGACTCAAAGCTCCTACGAGCAGTACTTC. Translating gives CASSTLGGTQSSYEQYF.

This clonotype has ten or more counts. This rearrangement joins TRBV7-9 to TRBJ2-5, with 12 bases that match TRBD2. Germline V gene sequence: CDR1 SEHNR, CDR2 FQNEAQ (reference sequence). With 5 bases clipped from V and 1 base from J, the junction kept 8 bases outside the gene matches. The CDR3 length is 17 residues. CDR3 amino acids: CASSAAGLAGFQETQYF. DNA for the CDR3: TGTGCCAGCAGCGCTGCTGGACTAGCGGGATTCCAAGAGACCCAGTACTTC.

DNA of the CDR3: TGTGCCAGCTCACCCGGGACTAGCAACACAGATACGCAGTATTTT. As protein: CASSPGTSNTDTQYF. The rearrangement links TRBV18 to TRBJ2-3, with 9 bases fitting TRBD2. CDR1 and CDR2 (germline): KGHSH, LQKENI. J lost 2 bases, V lost 3 bases, and 3 bases had no gene match. This CDR3 is 15 amino acids long.

This clonotype was seen a few times. The V gene is TRBV5-4, the J gene TRBJ2-5, with D unresolved. Germline loops: CDR1 SGHNT, CDR2 YYREEE (reference sequence). The length of the CDR3 is 15 residues. V shed 0 bases and J shed 2 bases, with 11 bases lying between them. Written as DNA, the CDR3 is TGTGCCAGCAGCTTGGACTCGGGCTTTCAAGAGACCCAGTACTTC. This codes for CASSLDSGFQETQYF.

The rearrangement links TRBV10-3 to TRBJ1-1, with a possible D match to TRBD1 (5 bases). This CDR3 has 13 residues. The germline V and J ends were trimmed by 4 bases and 1 base, with 7 bases remaining between them. Germline CDR1 ENHRY, CDR2 SYGVKD. CDR3: CAISGDQNTEAFF. CDR3 bases: TGTGCCATCAGTGGGGACCAGAACACTGAAGCTTTCTTT.

V and J are TRBV25-1 and TRBJ1-2; TRBD1 is a possible D gene (5 bases). Trimming left V 0 bases short and J 4 bases short, with 12 bases between. The germline V gene encodes CDR1 MGHDK and CDR2 SYGVNS. This CDR3 region has 15 residues. The CDR3 DNA reads as TGTGCCAGCAGTGAATATGGGCAACAGGCCTATGGCTACACCTTC. It encodes CASSEYGQQAYGYTF.

This clonotype was recorded many times. The chain links TRBV6-6 to TRBJ2-5, with 7 bases aligning to TRBD1. The germline V gene encodes CDR1 MNHNY and CDR2 SVGAGI (reference sequence). Trimming cost V 6 bases and J 5 bases; bases outside gene matches: 9. The CDR3 loop spans 14 amino acids. The CDR3 loop is CASRRQGERETQYF. CDR3 DNA: TGTGCCAGCAGGCGACAGGGTGAACGCGAGACCCAGTACTTC.

J is TRBJ1-2 and V is TRBV12-3 or TRBV12-4, with 10 nucleotides matching TRBD1. The length of the CDR3 is 11 residues. The V gene end was trimmed by 10 bases and the J gene end by 8 bases; junction bases not matched to a gene: 4. CDR3 sequence: CATGQGDGYTF. The CDR3 nucleotides read TGTGCCACCGGACAGGGGGACGGCTACACCTTC.

The rearrangement uses TRBV12-3 or TRBV12-4 and TRBJ2-2; D may be TRBD2 (6 bases). This CDR3 contains 15 residues. V lost 2 bases and J lost 6, with 13 bases in between. CDR3 sequence (DNA): TGTGCCAGCAGTTTATTCGGGGGATCCTCCGGGGAGCTGTTTTTT. Amino acids: CASSLFGGSSGELFF.

The rearrangement links TRBV12-3 or TRBV12-4 to TRBJ1-2; D is undetermined. The CDR3 spans 13 residues. V lost 5 bases to trimming and J lost 4 bases, with 11 bases between them. This CDR3 is CASSLRTFYGYTF. The CDR3 DNA is TGTGCCAGCAGTCTAAGGACGTTCTATGGCTACACCTTC.

This rearrangement joins TRBV12-3 or TRBV12-4 to TRBJ1-3, with TRBD1 matching over 8 bases. The V gene end was trimmed by 5 bases and the J gene end by 8 bases; junction bases not matched to a gene: 8. The CDR3 runs 14 residues. As DNA, the CDR3 is TGTGCCAGCAGTCCAAGGACAGGGCGGGACACCATATATTTT. This gives the protein CASSPRTGRDTIYF.

This chain joins TRBV7-2 and TRBJ1-4; 9 bases line up with TRBD1. CDR3 length: 14 amino acids. CDR1 is SGHTA, CDR2 FQGNSA, per germline. Losses at the gene ends were 4 bases for V and 7 bases for J; bases not matched to a gene: 4. CDR3 in amino acids: CASSSQGAVEKLFF. The CDR3 nucleotides read TGTGCCAGCAGCTCACAGGGGGCTGTTGAAAAACTGTTTTTT.

Regarding this clonotype: One junction end does not reproduce the germline sequence, and a read error may be involved. The chain combines TRBV30 with TRBJ1-2; D gene ambiguous. The CDR3 spans 11 residues. CDR1 and CDR2 from the germline V gene are GTSNPN and SVGIG (reference sequence). CDR3 nucleotide sequence: TGCGCCTGGTCCACGGCCTATGGCTACACCTTC. This sequence encodes CAWSTAYGYTF.

This chain links TRBV6-6 with TRBJ2-7; a weak D match, TRBD2 (6 bases). Germline assignment: CDR1 MNHNY and CDR2 SVGAGI (reference sequence). The CDR3 covers 16 residues. The V gene lost 4 bases and the J gene lost 0 bases, with 16 bases spanning the gap. DNA for the CDR3: TGTGCCAGCAGTTTGCAAGCGGAGGGGAGCTCCTACGAGCAGTACGTC. Protein: CASSLQAEGSSYEQYV.

The chain has TRBV28 and TRBJ2-2; D is undetermined. CDR1 and CDR2 from the germline V gene are MDHEN and SYDVKM. Trimming stripped 6 bases from V and 4 bases from J, with 15 bases between. CDR3 length: 15 residues. The CDR3 loop is CASRRRLLATGELFF. The CDR3 DNA reads as TGTGCCAGCAGACGACGGCTTTTGGCCACCGGGGAGCTGTTTTTT. Filled out from reference TRBV28 and TRBJ2-2, the complete variable domain reads DVKVTQSSRYLVKRTGEKVFLECVQDMDHENMFWYRQDPGLGLRLIYFSYDVKMKEKGDIPEGYSVSREKKERFSLILESASTNQTSMYLCASRRRLLATGELFFGEGSRLTVL.

This rearrangement joins TRBV20-1 to TRBJ2-1, with TRBD2 matching 9 bases. The V and J ends lost 1 base and 8 bases, in that order; junction bases with no gene match: 6. The CDR3 spans 14 residues. CDR1 and CDR2 from the germline V gene are DFQATT and SNEGSKA (reference sequence). CDR3: CSARVAGAGYEQFF. As DNA, the CDR3 is TGCAGTGCTAGAGTAGCGGGAGCGGGATATGAGCAGTTCTTC.

With regard to this clonotype: Compared with germline, one end of the junction differs, possibly owing to a read error. The chain carries TRBV18 and TRBJ2-1; 11 bases are a match to TRBD2. The CDR3 totals 16 residues. Germline CDR1 is KGHSH and CDR2 is LQKENI. The CDR3 region has the DNA TGTCCCAGCTCAATTCTAGCGGGGGGACTAAGCAATGAGCAGTTCTTC. This codes for CPSSILAGGLSNEQFF.

This clonotype was counted between two and nine times. The chain recombines TRBV29-1 with TRBJ2-5; 9 bases align to TRBD1. This CDR3 region has 12 residues. The germline gives CDR1 SQVTM, CDR2 ANQGSEA. J was trimmed by 4 bases and V by 6 bases; bases with no gene match: 3. The CDR3 spells CSVDRGLETQYF. The CDR3 DNA sequence: TGCAGCGTGGACAGGGGCCTAGAGACCCAGTACTTC.

V gene TRBV10-3 combines with J gene TRBJ2-6; 8 nucleotides match TRBD1. V was pared by 4 bases and J by 1 base, with 6 bases of the junction left unmatched. The CDR3 contains 17 residues. Looked up from germline, CDR1 is ENHRY and CDR2 is SYGVKD. The CDR3 sequence: CAISADRGVSGANVLTF. In DNA form, the CDR3 reads TGTGCCATCAGTGCCGACAGGGGAGTATCTGGGGCCAACGTCCTGACTTTC.

The J gene is TRBJ1-1, the V gene TRBV7-2, with D hard to call. Trimming stripped 1 base from V and 6 bases from J, with 9 bases between. The V gene's germline CDR1 is SGHTA and CDR2 FQGNSA. This CDR3 region has 13 residues. The CDR3 DNA reads TGTGCCAGCAGCTTAGAGAGGTTCTCTGAAGCTTTCTTT. Protein sequence: CASSLERFSEAFF. The full variable domain, rest sourced from reference TRBV7-2 and TRBJ1-1, is GAGVSQSPSNKVTEKGKDVELRCDPISGHTALYWYRQSLGQGLEFLIYFQGNSAPDKSGLPSDRFSAERTGGSVSTLTIQRTQQEDSAVYLCASSLERFSEAFFGQGTRLTVV.

The chain recombines TRBV6-8 with TRBJ1-5, with D uncertain. The CDR3 covers 13 residues. V was shortened by 0 bases and J by 9 bases, with 9 bases between the two germline ends. Germline-derived CDR1 and CDR2 are MNHGY and SAAAGT. CDR3 in DNA: TGTGCCAGCAGTTACTCTTACGATGGGCCCCAGCATTTT. Translated: CASSYSYDGPQHF.

This sequence joins TRBV5-1 and TRBJ2-5, with a weak D call TRBD2 (6 bases). The germline CDR1 and CDR2 sequences are SGHRS and YFSETQ. V was cut by 2 bases and J by 5 bases, with 13 bases left in between. The CDR3 loop spans 14 amino acids. This chain's CDR3 is CASSFTGGVETQYF. In DNA, the CDR3 is TGCGCCAGCAGCTTTACGGGCGGGGTGGAGACCCAGTACTTC. Variable domain in full (rest from reference TRBV5-1 and TRBJ2-5): KAGVTQTPRYLIKTRGQQVTLSCSPISGHRSVSWYQQTPGQGLQFLFEYFSETQRNKGNFPGRFSGRQFSNSRSEMNVSTLELGDSALYLCASSFTGGVETQYFGPGTRLLVL.

This rearrangement joins TRBV12-3 or TRBV12-4 to TRBJ1-2; D ambiguous. The CDR3 loop spans 15 amino acids. Trimming left V 3 bases short and J 0 bases short, with 11 bases between. The chain's CDR3 is CASSFRLSPNYGYTF. CDR3 coding DNA: TGTGCCAGCAGTTTCCGCTTGAGCCCTAACTATGGCTACACCTTC.

This clonotype was detected only a few times. The rearrangement uses TRBV28 and TRBJ2-7; D gene ambiguous. The V end lost 3 bases, the J end lost 2 bases, and 14 bases lay between the germline ends. Germline V CDR1 and CDR2: MDHEN, SYDVKM. This CDR3 comprises 15 residues. CDR3 region: CASSFYSLGTYEQYF. The CDR3, as DNA: TGTGCCAGCAGTTTTTATTCCCTAGGAACCTACGAGCAGTACTTC.

The V gene is TRBV19, the J gene TRBJ2-7; 7 bases align to TRBD1. The CDR3 runs to 13 residues. Germline V gives CDR1 LNHDA, CDR2 SQIVND (reference sequence). The CDR3 loop reads CASSPEQGFEQYV. CDR3 sequence (DNA): TGTGCCAGTAGCCCAGAACAGGGGTTTGAGCAGTACGTG.

The V gene is TRBV5-1, the J gene TRBJ2-4; 7 nucleotides align to TRBD1. The germline gives CDR1 SGHRS, CDR2 YFSETQ. V was pared by 2 bases and J by 11 bases, with 10 bases of the junction left unmatched. The CDR3 is 14 amino acids. CDR3 loop: CASSLQGIQNVQYF. In DNA, the CDR3 is TGCGCCAGCAGCTTACAGGGGATTCAGAACGTTCAGTACTTC.